This T cell receptor beta chain was identified during a study of T-cell reconstitution after alpha-beta-depleted transplantation in children. The TCRbeta library incorporated unique molecular identifiers. MiXCR, applied by TCRdb to the PCR reads, yields one record per CDR3 protein. The repertoire holds approximately 16,000 distinct CDR3 sequences, with 4.5% to 6% as singletons. CDR3 length equals 16 residues. CDR1 and CDR2 from the germline V gene are MNHEY and SVGEGT. With 2 bases removed from V and 5 bases from J, the gap between germline ends came to 16 bases. Sequenced material: PBMCs, taken before TCRalphabeta/CD19-depleted stem cell transplant. This clonotype originated in a boy younger than 18 with acute lymphoblastic leukemia, due to receive a stem cell transplant. V gene TRBV6-2 or TRBV6-3 combines with J gene TRBJ2-1, with D possibly matching TRBD2 (5 bases). The CDR3: CASSYPDRDVDNEQFF. The CDR3 region has the DNA TGTGCCAGCAGTTACCCCGACCGGGATGTAGACAATGAGCAGTTCTTC.